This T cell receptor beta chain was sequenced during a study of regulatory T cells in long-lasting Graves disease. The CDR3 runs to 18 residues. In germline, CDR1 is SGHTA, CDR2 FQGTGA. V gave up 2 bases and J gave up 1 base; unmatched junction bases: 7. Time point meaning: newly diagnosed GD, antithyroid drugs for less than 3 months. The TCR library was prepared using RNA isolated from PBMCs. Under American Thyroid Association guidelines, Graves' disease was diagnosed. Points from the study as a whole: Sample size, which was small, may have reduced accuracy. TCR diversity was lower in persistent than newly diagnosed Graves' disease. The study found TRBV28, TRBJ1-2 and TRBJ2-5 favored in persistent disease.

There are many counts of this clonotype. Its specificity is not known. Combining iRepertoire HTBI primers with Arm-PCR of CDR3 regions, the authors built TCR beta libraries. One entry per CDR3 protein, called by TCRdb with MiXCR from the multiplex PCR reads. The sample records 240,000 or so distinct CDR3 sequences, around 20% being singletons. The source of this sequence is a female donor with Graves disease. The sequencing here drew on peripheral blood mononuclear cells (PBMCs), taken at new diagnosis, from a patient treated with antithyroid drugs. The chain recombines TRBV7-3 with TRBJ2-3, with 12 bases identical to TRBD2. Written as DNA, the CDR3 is TGTGCCAGCAGCTTACTAGCGGGGGGGGGTGGTGGCACAGATACGCAGTATTTT. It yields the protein CASSLLAGGGGGTDTQYF.